This TCR beta chain comes out of a study of patients and donors after allogeneic stem cell transplantation (dated by TCRdb to between 2020 and 2021). Trimming leaves V shorter by 4 bases and J shorter by 4 bases, with the junction holding 6 bases beyond the gene matches. Per the germline V gene, SGHDT is the CDR1 and YYEEEE is the CDR2. From the cysteine up to the phenylalanine, the CDR3 has a length of 14 residues. Just CDR3 DNA is preserved here, 42 bases in frame from base 1. The library was produced with RT-PCR. Instrument on record: NextSeq 550. The public sequencing data were trimmed at Q25 with fastp and processed into clonotypes with MiXCR by TCRdb, which kept only in-frame beta chains. Rows are unified per CDR3 protein, each entry keeping the most common DNA and genes. The sample yields 150,000 to 250,000 distinct CDR3 sequences; approximately 41% were counted once. The top ten hold about 35% of the sample.

This clonotype was seen a handful of times. The antigen it binds to is not known. No base-level quality is on record; no much larger clone is a single base apart. The sequenced sample consisted of blood, either unsorted or a sorted T cell fraction (not recorded which). The source is a human donor who was either an allogeneic HSCT recipient or a stem cell or donor lymphocyte infusion donor (not recorded which). It is not recorded whose cells these are; they may come from a transplant donor. The V and J segments used are TRBV5-6 and TRBJ1-1; TRBD1 agrees with 8 junctional bases. The DNA sequence is given as TGTGCCAGCAGCCCGACAGGGGTGGGCACTGAAGCTTTCTTT. Its product reads: CASSPTGVGTEAFF.